Listed below are T cell receptor beta chains from one sample, sequenced in a study of blood T cell repertoires in COVID-19. Here immunoSEQ multiplex PCR was the method, and the copy in TCRdb shows in-frame clones only, minus some. This table holds 200,000 to 300,000 clones, around 89% found once. The sequencing input was peripheral blood. These TCRs come from a woman aged 40 to 50 with acute or convalescent COVID-19. Both conserved end residues are part of each CDR3. Fields, in order: V gene, CDR3 protein.

TRBV18,CASSPQGAREQFF
TRBV21-1,CASSKFRQLMNTEAFF
TRBV29-1,CSVPGQGIFRNYGYTF
TRBV2,CASVRAKGSEAFF
TRBV19,CASSTLRDTNGYGYTF
TRBV4-1,CASTPTWGVQRYGYTF
TRBV28,CASSSGTTNEKLFF
TRBV21-1,CASSRRDGQGGTGELFF
TRBV19,CASSSGQNTGELFF
TRBV27,CASSFSRAGGHPDGYTF
TRBV10-3,CAIRGQGTNEKLFF
TRBV6-1,CASSENLAQETQYF
TRBV5-1,CASSYLQGPTEAFF
TRBV6-4,CASSEAAGGLDTQYF
TRBV19,CASTYTNQPGTEAFF
TRBV3-1/TRBV3-2,CASSQDSGTGRGYTF